This T cell receptor (beta chain) comes out of a study of neurological immune-mediated disorders. TCRdb re-called the 5' RACE reads through MiXCR, storing one row per CDR3 protein. This sample has 15,000 to 20,000 distinct CDR3 sequences; 14% occur once, and the top ten carry 7.8%. This clonotype was counted at least ten times. The sequenced sample consisted of CD4+ T cells from blood. This sequence originates from a woman aged 55-70 years with HTLV-1-associated myelopathy (HAM/TSP).

This CDR3 is CASSRGLGGYTF. The CDR3 nucleotides are TGTGCCAGCAGTCGGGGCCTCGGGGGCTACACCTTC. The genes are TRBV6-6 and TRBJ1-2, with a weak D call TRBD1 (5 bases). Looked up from germline, CDR1 is MNHNY and CDR2 is SVGAGI (reference sequence). The CDR3 loop spans 12 amino acids. V lost 5 bases and J 8 bases, leaving 12 bases between the germline ends.